This T cell receptor beta chain was profiled in a study of T cells in Graves' hyperthyroidism and ophthalmopathy. The CDR3 is 14 amino acids. After removal of 7 bases from V and 3 bases from J, the junction contained 9 bases not matched to a gene. The V gene's germline CDR1 is SGHTA and CDR2 FQGTGA. RNA transcripts were the template for amplifying TCR beta CDR3 regions. The HTBI primer set served for first-round RT-PCR of the TCR CDR3. TCRdb analysed the multiplex PCR reads with MiXCR anew, one entry per CDR3 protein. The sample lists approximately 570,000 distinct CDR3 sequences; approximately 20% were seen once. As regards this clonotype: This likely comes from a read error, as the CDR3 has no conserved phenylalanine or tryptophan at its end.

The chain has TRBV7-3 and TRBJ2-7; 7 bases map to TRBD1. The receptor was isolated from a man aged 40-49 years with Graves' ophthalmopathy. Material: blood. The CDR3 DNA reads TGTGCCAGCAACCTGGACAGGAACCACTACGAGCAGTACCTC. Translating it yields CASNLDRNHYEQYL.